The entry below describes one T cell receptor (beta chain). Its antigen is not identified. Libraries of TRB cDNA were made by 5' RACE and carried UMIs. Using the 5' RACE reads, TCRdb records one entry per CDR3 protein without DNA. The specimen's table records approximately 100,000 distinct CDR3 sequences. Germline loops: CDR1 SEHNR, CDR2 FQNEAQ (reference sequence). This CDR3 region has 15 residues. This specimen comes from a study of CXCR3-negative and CXCR3-positive naive CD8 T cells. Points from the study as a whole: Against CXCR3-negative naive cells, CXCR3-positive naive cells showed more hydrophobic TRB CDR3s.

The source is a human donor in good health. Some clones in this sample may be carry-over from other donors' samples. Sequencing was done on a sample of naive CXCR3+ CD8+ T cells from blood. As for subset: CD45RO-CCR7+CD27+CD95- naive CD8+ T cells expressing CXCR3 (TNR3+). The chain combines TRBV7-9 with TRBJ2-3; TCRdb outputs TRBD1, but without DNA this stays unchecked. CDR3 protein: CASSLRQGSTDTQYF.